This passage covers 23 T cell receptor beta chains from one sample sequenced in a study of Ad26.COV2.S vaccination and SARS-CoV-2 variants. Generated by immunoSEQ multiplex PCR, the TCRdb table keeps only in-frame clones and is missing some. The table has fewer than 400,000 clones, 75% to 90% seen once. Treatment denoted: 15 to 20 received Ad26.COV2.S at low or high dose, single or two shots; about 5 received placebo; per-sample allocation not given. Sample collection was performed on day 63 after the first vaccine or placebo injection. The input for sequencing was peripheral blood, taken in a trial of Ad26.COV2.S vaccine versus placebo. The receptors were sampled from a person aged 18-65 years who received the Ad26.COV2.S COVID-19 vaccine or a placebo.

In regard to this clone: The sample holds other DNA sequences that translate to the same CDR3. The genes are TRBV6-5 and TRBJ1-2, with a tentative D call TRBD1 (6 bases). The V gene's germline CDR1 is MNHEY and CDR2 SVGAGI. The CDR3 runs 14 residues. Trimming pared 2 bases from V and 8 bases from J, leaving 15 bases between. The CDR3 is CASSYRGQGYGYTF. CDR3 DNA sequence: TGTGCCAGCAGTTACCGCGGGCAGGGGTACGGCTACACCTTC.

This chain uses TRBV7-2 with TRBJ1-3, with D uncertain. CDR3 length equals 16 residues. V was clipped by 6 bases and J by 0 bases, with 15 bases between them. From germline, CDR1 is SGHTA and CDR2 FQGNSA. The CDR3 nucleotides read TGTGCCAGCAGTGCGGACGAATACTACTCTGGAAACACCATATATTTT. Amino acids: CASSADEYYSGNTIYF.

J is TRBJ1-5 and V is TRBV19, with 7 bases lining up with TRBD1. In germline, CDR1 is LNHDA, CDR2 SQIVND (reference sequence). The CDR3 has 17 residues. With V trimmed by 3 bases and J by 7 bases, 15 bases remained unmatched. This chain's CDR3 is CASSMWQGDGDEQPQHF. CDR3 sequence (DNA): TGTGCCAGTAGTATGTGGCAGGGGGACGGTGATGAGCAGCCCCAGCATTTT.

The chain combines TRBV29-1 with TRBJ2-1; 8 nucleotides agree with TRBD1. J was trimmed by 3 bases and V by 7 bases; bases with no gene match: 11. There are 15 residues in the CDR3. CDR1 and CDR2 from the germline V gene are SQVTM and ANQGSEA. Here the CDR3 DNA reads TGCAGCGCTGGATTCGGGACAGGCGGCTACAATGAGCAGTTCTTC. This translates into CSAGFGTGGYNEQFF.

This clone was detected once. The chain recombines TRBV10-3 with TRBJ2-3; D is ambiguous. The germline V gene encodes CDR1 ENHRY and CDR2 SYGVKD. This CDR3 has 17 amino acids. Trimming cost V 0 bases and J 1 base, with 14 bases left between them. The CDR3 region has the DNA TGTGCCATCAGTGAGTCTGACCCCCTATTAGGCACAGATACGCAGTATTTT. This translates into CAISESDPLLGTDTQYF.

The chain links TRBV5-1 to TRBJ2-7, with D hard to call. The germline gives CDR1 SGHRS, CDR2 YFSETQ. This CDR3 contains 15 residues. Trimming cost V 0 bases and J 0 bases, with 10 bases left between them. CDR3 nucleotide sequence: TGCGCCAGCAGCTTGGAGGGTCGTAGCTCCTACGAGCAGTACTTC. Its translation: CASSLEGRSSYEQYF.

This sequence joins TRBV19 and TRBJ1-5, with D perhaps matching TRBD1 (5 bases). CDR3 size: 14 residues. Germline CDR1 and CDR2: LNHDA and SQIVND (reference sequence). The V gene lost 5 bases and the J gene lost 3 bases, with 11 bases spanning the gap. The CDR3 is CASSRDEYNQPQHF. DNA of the CDR3: TGTGCCAGTAGTCGGGACGAGTACAATCAGCCCCAGCATTTT.

The rearrangement links TRBV18 to TRBJ2-5; the match to TRBD1 covers 8 bases. V dropped 4 bases and J dropped 5; count of bases not matched to a gene: 9. CDR3 length: 15 amino acids. Germline lookup yields CDR1 KGHSH and CDR2 LQKENI. The DNA for the CDR3 is TGTGCCAGCTCACAATCAGGGGGCGCGCAGGAGACCCAGTACTTC. As protein: CASSQSGGAQETQYF.

V gene TRBV7-9 combines with J gene TRBJ1-4, with D possibly TRBD1 on 6 matching bases. V lost 5 bases and J lost 5, with 9 bases in between. This CDR3 has 13 residues. The germline gives CDR1 SEHNR, CDR2 FQNEAQ (reference sequence). The CDR3 loop reads CASSRQENEKLFF. CDR3 DNA: TGTGCCAGCAGCAGACAGGAGAATGAAAAACTGTTTTTT.

This clone appeared a single time. CDR3: CASIEDFNSPLHF. In DNA, the CDR3 is TGTGCCAGCATCGAGGATTTTAATTCACCCCTCCACTTT. The chain carries TRBV6-5 and TRBJ1-6, with D unclear. Germline V gene lookup returns CDR1 MNHEY and CDR2 SVGAGI. This CDR3 is 13 amino acids long. V lost 7 bases and J 6 bases, leaving 10 bases between the germline ends.

The V call is TRBV18, the J call TRBJ1-6, with D possibly TRBD1 on 6 matching bases. CDR3 size: 16 residues. CDR1 is KGHSH and CDR2 is LQKENI in the germline V gene. The V and J ends lost 1 base and 8 bases respectively, with 15 bases between them. CDR3 protein: CASSPRGARKDSPLHF. CDR3 nucleotide sequence: TGTGCCAGCTCACCACGGGGGGCCCGTAAGGATTCACCCCTCCACTTT.

The V and J genes are TRBV11-2 and TRBJ1-1, with D hard to call. Germline-derived CDR1 and CDR2 are SGHAT and FQNNGV. Trimming pared 6 bases from V and 5 bases from J, leaving 16 bases between. The CDR3 is made up of 14 amino acids. The CDR3 sequence: CASRPRSLGTEAFF. The DNA for the CDR3 is TGTGCCAGCAGACCACGTAGTCTGGGTACTGAAGCTTTCTTT.

The CDR3 DNA sequence: TGTGCCAGCAGCAGGCAAACAGGGGACTATTTCATGAACACTGAAGCTTTCTTT. Protein sequence: CASSRQTGDYFMNTEAFF. The V gene is TRBV5-6, the J gene TRBJ1-1, with 7 nucleotides matching TRBD1. The CDR3 loop spans 18 amino acids. Germline V gives CDR1 SGHDT, CDR2 YYEEEE. J gave up 0 bases and V 4 bases, and 15 bases lay outside the gene matches.

The V gene is TRBV5-4, the J gene TRBJ1-5, with 7 bases that match TRBD1. V shed 4 bases, J shed 5 bases, and the junction held 3 bases outside the gene matches. The CDR3 is 13 residues long. Germline CDR1 and CDR2: SGHNT and YYREEE (reference sequence). As DNA, the CDR3 is TGTGCCAGCAGCCACGGACAGGATCAGCCCCAGCATTTT. Translated: CASSHGQDQPQHF.

In its sample, this clone was seen once. J is TRBJ2-4 and V is TRBV6-6; no reliable D call. CDR3 length: 15 residues. Germline V CDR1 and CDR2: MNHNY, SVGAGI (reference sequence). With 2 bases removed from V and 10 bases from J, the gap between germline ends came to 18 bases. CDR3 nucleotide sequence: TGTGCCAGCAGTTACCGAGCGACTGATCTGGGGATTCAGTACTTC. Amino acids: CASSYRATDLGIQYF.

The chain combines TRBV5-1 with TRBJ1-1; perhaps TRBD1 as D (6 bases). The V and J ends lost 4 bases and 1 base respectively, with 14 bases between them. The length of the CDR3 is 15 residues. Germline V gene lookup returns CDR1 SGHRS and CDR2 YFSETQ. The CDR3 here is CASSPGEGGNTEAFF. The DNA of the CDR3 is TGCGCCAGCAGCCCTGGAGAGGGGGGGAACACTGAAGCTTTCTTT.

The genes are TRBV27 and TRBJ2-7, with TRBD1 as a possible D gene (6 bases). Germline V CDR1 and CDR2: MNHEY, SMNVEV (reference sequence). The germline V and J ends were trimmed by 5 bases and 3 bases, with 14 bases remaining between them. This CDR3 is 14 amino acids long. CDR3 DNA sequence: TGTGCCAGCAGTAACCGAGACAGGCGCTACGAGCAGTACTTC. Its protein product is CASSNRDRRYEQYF.

The rearrangement links TRBV5-6 to TRBJ2-2; D possibly matches TRBD1 or TRBD2 (5 bases each). This CDR3 has 19 amino acids. Germline V lookup: CDR1 SGHDT, CDR2 YYEEEE. The ends were cut back, 0 bases at V and 3 bases at J, with 21 bases in the middle. The CDR3 region has the DNA TGTGCCAGCAGCTTGGCCGGGACGCGTGTGGGTCTGTACACCGGGGAGCTGTTTTTT. The encoded protein is CASSLAGTRVGLYTGELFF.

This chain links TRBV6-2 or TRBV6-3 with TRBJ2-3, with 8 bases fitting TRBD2. This CDR3 comprises 17 residues. After removal of 6 bases from V and 0 bases from J, the junction contained 11 bases not matched to a gene. In germline, CDR1 is MNHEY, CDR2 SVGEGT. The CDR3, as DNA: TGTGCCAGCAGCCCTGTGCGGGGGGACCGTAGCACAGATACGCAGTATTTT. Amino acid sequence: CASSPVRGDRSTDTQYF.

The chain couples TRBV5-6 to TRBJ1-1; D call uncertain. This CDR3 spans 13 amino acids. The ends were cut back, 4 bases at V and 3 bases at J, with 10 bases in the middle. CDR1 and CDR2 from the germline V gene are SGHDT and YYEEEE. The CDR3: CASSHLGDTEAFF. DNA of the CDR3: TGTGCCAGCAGCCATCTAGGCGACACTGAAGCTTTCTTT.

The chain links TRBV5-1 to TRBJ1-1, with D possibly TRBD1 on 5 matching bases. Trimming stripped 0 bases from V and 3 bases from J, with 12 bases between. The length of the CDR3 is 15 residues. Per germline, CDR1 SGHRS and CDR2 YFSETQ. CDR3: CASSLGLQGDTEAFF. CDR3 DNA sequence: TGCGCCAGCAGCTTGGGTCTCCAGGGCGACACTGAAGCTTTCTTT.

In this sample, this clone turned up a few times. The CDR3 DNA reads as TGTGCCAGCAGTGTTAGGGAAAGCTACGAGCAGTACTTC. It codes for CASSVRESYEQYF. The J gene is TRBJ2-7, the V gene TRBV27; D is unresolved. The CDR3 is 13 amino acids. Per the germline V gene, CDR1 is MNHEY and CDR2 is SMNVEV (reference sequence). The ends were cut back, 5 bases at V and 3 bases at J, with 11 bases in the middle.

This clone has just a few counts. This sequence joins TRBV6-1 and TRBJ1-1; maybe TRBD1 (5 bases). Trimming removed 1 base from V and 3 bases from J, with 21 bases in between. The CDR3 totals 18 residues. Germline CDR1 and CDR2: MNHNS and SASEGT. Here the CDR3 DNA reads TGTGCCAGCAGTGAAGATTATTTAGGAGTACGGGGCCACACTGAAGCTTTCTTT. Amino acids: CASSEDYLGVRGHTEAFF.